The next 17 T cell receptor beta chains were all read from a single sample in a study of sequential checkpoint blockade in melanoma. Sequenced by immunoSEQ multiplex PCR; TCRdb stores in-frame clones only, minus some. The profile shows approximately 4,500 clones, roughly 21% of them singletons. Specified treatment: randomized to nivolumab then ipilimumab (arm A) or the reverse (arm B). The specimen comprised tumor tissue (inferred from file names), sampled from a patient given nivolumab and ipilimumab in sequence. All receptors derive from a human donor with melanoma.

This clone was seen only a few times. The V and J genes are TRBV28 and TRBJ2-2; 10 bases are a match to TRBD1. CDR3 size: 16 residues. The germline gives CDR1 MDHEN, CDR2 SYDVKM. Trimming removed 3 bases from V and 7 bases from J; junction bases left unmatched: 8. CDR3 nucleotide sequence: TGTGCCAGCAGTTTGCCCCGTGGACAGGGGGTCGGGGAGCTGTTTTTT. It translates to CASSLPRGQGVGELFF.

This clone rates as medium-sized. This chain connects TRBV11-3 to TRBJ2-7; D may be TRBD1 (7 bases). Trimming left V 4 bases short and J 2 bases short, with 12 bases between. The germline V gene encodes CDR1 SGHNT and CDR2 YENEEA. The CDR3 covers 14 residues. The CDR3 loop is CASSYPGGTYEQYF. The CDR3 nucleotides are TGTGCCAGCAGCTATCCAGGGGGGACCTACGAGCAGTACTTC.

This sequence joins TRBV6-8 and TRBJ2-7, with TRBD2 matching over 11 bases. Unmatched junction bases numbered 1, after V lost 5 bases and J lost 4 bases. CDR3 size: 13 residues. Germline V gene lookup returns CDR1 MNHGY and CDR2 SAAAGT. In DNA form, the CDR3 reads TGTGCCAGCAGTCTAGCGGGAGGATACGAGCAGTACTTC. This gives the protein CASSLAGGYEQYF.

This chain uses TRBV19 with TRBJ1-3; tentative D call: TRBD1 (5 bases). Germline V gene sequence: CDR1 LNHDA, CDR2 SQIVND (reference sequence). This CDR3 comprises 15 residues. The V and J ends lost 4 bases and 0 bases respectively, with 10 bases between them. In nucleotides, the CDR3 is TGTGCCAGTAGTAGACAGTTATTCTCTGGAAACACCATATATTTT. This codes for CASSRQLFSGNTIYF. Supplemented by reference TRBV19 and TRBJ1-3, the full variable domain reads DGGITQSPKYLFRKEGQNVTLSCEQNLNHDAMYWYRQDPGQGLRLIYYSQIVNDFQKGDIAEGYSVSREKKESFPLTVTSAQKNPTAFYLCASSRQLFSGNTIYFGEGSWLTVV.

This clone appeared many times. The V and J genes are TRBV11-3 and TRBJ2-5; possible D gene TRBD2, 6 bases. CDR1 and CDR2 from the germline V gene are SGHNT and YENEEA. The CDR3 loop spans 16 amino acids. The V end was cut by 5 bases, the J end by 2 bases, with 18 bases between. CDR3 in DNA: TGTGCCAGCAGCCTAACCTTCGGGCGGGGACAAGAGACCCAGTACTTC. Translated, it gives CASSLTFGRGQETQYF.

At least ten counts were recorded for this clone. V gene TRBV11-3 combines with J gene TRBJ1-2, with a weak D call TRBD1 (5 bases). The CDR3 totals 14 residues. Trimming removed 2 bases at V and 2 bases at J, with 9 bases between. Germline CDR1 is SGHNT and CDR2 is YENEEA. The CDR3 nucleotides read TGTGCCAGCAGCTTATGGGACGCAAACTATGGCTACACCTTC. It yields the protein CASSLWDANYGYTF.

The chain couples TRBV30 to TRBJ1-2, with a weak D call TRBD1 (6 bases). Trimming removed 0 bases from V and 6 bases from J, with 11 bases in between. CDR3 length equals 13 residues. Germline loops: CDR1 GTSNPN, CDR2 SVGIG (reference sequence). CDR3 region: CAWSVKGGNGYTF. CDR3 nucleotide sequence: TGTGCCTGGAGTGTTAAAGGGGGAAATGGCTACACCTTC.

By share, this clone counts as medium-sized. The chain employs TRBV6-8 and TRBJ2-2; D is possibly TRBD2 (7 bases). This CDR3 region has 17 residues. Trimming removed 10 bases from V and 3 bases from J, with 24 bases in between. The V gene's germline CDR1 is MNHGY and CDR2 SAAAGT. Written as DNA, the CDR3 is TGTGCCATCAGATTAAGATCCGGGGGGCGGGACACCGGGGAGCTGTTTTTT. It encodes CAIRLRSGGRDTGELFF.

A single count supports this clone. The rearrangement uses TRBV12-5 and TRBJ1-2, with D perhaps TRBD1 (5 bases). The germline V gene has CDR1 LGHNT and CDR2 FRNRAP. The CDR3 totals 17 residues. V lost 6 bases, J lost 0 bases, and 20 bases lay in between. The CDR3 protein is CASGWGEGYDSNYGYTF. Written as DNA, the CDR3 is TGTGCTAGTGGCTGGGGGGAGGGGTACGATTCTAACTATGGCTACACCTTC.

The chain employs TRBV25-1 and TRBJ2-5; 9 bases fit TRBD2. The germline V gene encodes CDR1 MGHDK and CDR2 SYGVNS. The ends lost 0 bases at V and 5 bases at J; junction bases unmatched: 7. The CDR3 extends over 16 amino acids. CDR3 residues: CASSEYKSSGGETQYF. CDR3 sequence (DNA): TGTGCCAGCAGTGAATATAAGAGTAGCGGGGGTGAGACCCAGTACTTC.

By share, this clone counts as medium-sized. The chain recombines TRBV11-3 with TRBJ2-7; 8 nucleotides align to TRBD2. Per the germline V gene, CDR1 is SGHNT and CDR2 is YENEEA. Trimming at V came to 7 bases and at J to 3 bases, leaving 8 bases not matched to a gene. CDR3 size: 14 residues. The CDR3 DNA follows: TGTGCCAGCAACCCCCGCGGGGGGTTCTACGAGCAGTACTTC. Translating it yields CASNPRGGFYEQYF.

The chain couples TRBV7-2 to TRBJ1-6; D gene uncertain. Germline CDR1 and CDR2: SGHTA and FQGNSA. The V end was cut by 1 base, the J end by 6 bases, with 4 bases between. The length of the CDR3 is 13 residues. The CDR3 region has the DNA TGTGCCAGCAGCTTAGGGGCTAATTCACCCCTCCACTTT. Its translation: CASSLGANSPLHF.

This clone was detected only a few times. CDR3 sequence (DNA): TGTGCCACCAGCAGAGATCGGCCAGGCCGAGAGACCCAGTACTTC. Protein sequence: CATSRDRPGRETQYF. The V gene is TRBV15, the J gene TRBJ2-5; unclear D gene. The CDR3 covers 15 residues. CDR1 is LNHNV and CDR2 is YYDKDF in the germline V gene (reference sequence). The V gene lost 0 bases and the J gene lost 4 bases, with 12 bases spanning the gap.

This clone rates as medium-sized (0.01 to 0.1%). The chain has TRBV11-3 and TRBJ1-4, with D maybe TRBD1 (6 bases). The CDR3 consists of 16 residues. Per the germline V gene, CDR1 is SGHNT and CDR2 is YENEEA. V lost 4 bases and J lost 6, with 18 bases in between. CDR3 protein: CASSSRAAGVDEKLFF. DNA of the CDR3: TGTGCCAGCAGCTCTAGGGCGGCAGGGGTGGATGAAAAACTGTTTTTT.

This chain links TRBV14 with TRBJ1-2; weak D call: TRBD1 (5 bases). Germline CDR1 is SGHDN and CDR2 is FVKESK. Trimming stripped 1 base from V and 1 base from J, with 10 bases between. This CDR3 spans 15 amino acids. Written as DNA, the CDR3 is TGTGCCAGCAGCCAAGTCGCAGGGTATAACTATGGCTACACCTTC. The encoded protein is CASSQVAGYNYGYTF.

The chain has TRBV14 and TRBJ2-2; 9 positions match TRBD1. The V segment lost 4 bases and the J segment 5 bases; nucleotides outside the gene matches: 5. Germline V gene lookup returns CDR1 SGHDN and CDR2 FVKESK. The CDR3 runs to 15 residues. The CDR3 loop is CASSRGQGGTGELFF. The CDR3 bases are TGTGCCAGCAGCCGGGGACAGGGCGGAACCGGGGAGCTGTTTTTT.

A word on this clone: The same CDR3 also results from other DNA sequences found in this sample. CDR3 in DNA: TGTGCCAGCAGTTTTCAGGGAGGTGGAAACACCATATATTTT. Its protein product is CASSFQGGGNTIYF. J is TRBJ1-3 and V is TRBV28; D might be TRBD1 (5 bases). Trimming pared 3 bases from V and 3 bases from J, leaving 9 bases between. The CDR3 length is 14 residues. CDR1 is MDHEN, CDR2 SYDVKM, per germline.